The 18 T cell receptor beta chains below come from one sample, sequenced in a study of OX40 agonist ivuxolimab in advanced cancers. The method was immunoSEQ multiplex PCR; TCRdb's version includes in-frame clones alone and lacks a portion of them. The top ten hold less than 5.5% of the sample, which has approximately 98,000 clones, about four fifths seen once. This specimen was CD4+ or CD8+ T cells sorted from blood, taken in a trial of the OX40 agonist ivuxolimab. These receptors originate from an adult with an advanced solid tumor such as melanoma, head and neck, liver or kidney cancer.

This clone was seen only once. This chain links TRBV7-9 with TRBJ2-1; TRBD1 aligns across 11 bases. In germline, CDR1 is SEHNR, CDR2 FQNEAQ (reference sequence). Trimming took 2 bases from V and 7 from J; bases not matched to a gene: 4. This CDR3 is built from 15 residues. CDR3 coding DNA: TGTGCCAGCAGCTTACGGGACAGGGGGTTAAATGAGCAGTTCTTC. Translating it yields CASSLRDRGLNEQFF.

The J gene is TRBJ2-1, the V gene TRBV6-4; D is perhaps TRBD1 (6 bases). The germline V gene encodes CDR1 MRHNA and CDR2 SNTAGT. Trimming stripped 2 bases from V and 10 bases from J, with 15 bases between. This CDR3 contains 14 residues. Written as DNA, the CDR3 is TGTGCCAGCAGTGACCAGGGGAATATGGGAGAGCAGTTCTTC. This translates into CASSDQGNMGEQFF.

This sequence joins TRBV27 and TRBJ2-7; tentative D call: TRBD2 (5 bases). Per the germline V gene, CDR1 is MNHEY and CDR2 is SMNVEV (reference sequence). Between the trimmed V and J ends, which lost 2 bases and 1 base, there was a span of 6 bases. The length of the CDR3 is 13 residues. For the CDR3, the DNA is TGTGCCAGCAGTTTACGGGGTTCCTACGAGCAGTACTTC. Its protein product is CASSLRGSYEQYF.

This clone was seen once. The V call is TRBV6-5, the J call TRBJ2-1; D gene unclear. Germline CDR1 MNHEY, CDR2 SVGAGI. This CDR3 region has 13 residues. Trimming took 5 bases from V and 6 from J, leaving 11 bases between them. The CDR3 spells CASSPISINEQFF. The CDR3, as DNA: TGTGCCAGCAGTCCGATCTCGATCAATGAGCAGTTCTTC.

This chain uses TRBV5-1 with TRBJ1-3; D call uncertain. V dropped 4 bases and J dropped 0 bases, with 17 bases sitting between them. The CDR3 length is 17 residues. Germline CDR1 is SGHRS and CDR2 is YFSETQ. The CDR3 DNA reads TGCGCCAGCAGCCCCTCCGGGAACTCTCTCTCTGGAAACACCATATATTTT. Amino acids: CASSPSGNSLSGNTIYF.

This clone came up a few times. The chain recombines TRBV18 with TRBJ1-2, with 7 bases identical to TRBD1. V trimming: 3 bases; J trimming: 7 bases; junction bases outside the gene matches: 5. CDR1 KGHSH and CDR2 LQKENI come from the germline V gene. This CDR3 region has 13 residues. CDR3 bases: TGTGCCAGCTCACCCGACAGGGCGGGTGGCTACACCTTC. Its protein product is CASSPDRAGGYTF.

This chain joins TRBV6-1 and TRBJ2-7; D not resolved. The V gene lost 4 bases and the J gene lost 6 bases, with 13 bases spanning the gap. Germline-derived CDR1 and CDR2 are MNHNS and SASEGT. The CDR3 contains 13 residues. This chain's CDR3 is CASSALERGEQYF. CDR3 in DNA: TGTGCCAGCAGTGCCCTAGAGAGAGGCGAGCAGTACTTC.

The V call is TRBV6-5, the J call TRBJ2-4; unclear D gene. The V gene lost 0 bases and the J gene lost 1 base, with 10 bases spanning the gap. The germline gives CDR1 MNHEY, CDR2 SVGAGI. The CDR3 runs to 16 residues. CDR3 coding DNA: TGTGCCAGCAGTTACTCGGCGGCGACGGCCAAAAACATTCAGTACTTC. This encodes CASSYSAATAKNIQYF.

The rearrangement uses TRBV5-1 and TRBJ2-3, with 7 bases matching TRBD2. From germline, CDR1 is SGHRS and CDR2 YFSETQ. V lost 4 bases to trimming and J lost 4 bases; unmatched junction nucleotides: 9. This CDR3 contains 15 residues. The CDR3 region is CASSRPAGEADTQYF. The CDR3, as DNA: TGCGCCAGCAGCCGTCCGGCGGGAGAAGCAGATACGCAGTATTTT.

J is TRBJ1-1 and V is TRBV10-1; tentatively, D is TRBD1 (5 bases). Germline V gene data show CDR1 as WNHNN and CDR2 as SYGVQD (reference sequence). The V and J ends lost 4 bases and 4 bases respectively, with 10 bases between them. The CDR3 extends over 13 amino acids. The CDR3 region is CASSVGGVTEAFF. The CDR3 nucleotides read TGCGCCAGCAGTGTTGGGGGGGTCACTGAAGCTTTCTTT.

The V and J genes are TRBV2 and TRBJ1-5; D ambiguous. CDR1 and CDR2 (germline): SNHLY, FYNNEI. This CDR3 is built from 15 residues. The V end lost 1 base, the J end lost 4 bases, and 11 bases lay between the germline ends. The chain's CDR3 is CASSEVAAPNQPQHF. CDR3 in DNA: TGTGCCAGCAGTGAAGTCGCAGCCCCAAATCAGCCCCAGCATTTT.

This clone was seen a handful of times. The chain carries TRBV6-1 and TRBJ2-3, with D perhaps TRBD2 (5 bases). Germline V gene data show CDR1 as MNHNS and CDR2 as SASEGT. V gave up 1 base and J gave up 4 bases, with 9 bases separating them. This CDR3 has 14 amino acids. The CDR3 DNA is TGTGCCAGCAGTGAAGAACGTAGCGCAGATACGCAGTATTTT. Amino acid sequence: CASSEERSADTQYF.

This chain uses TRBV6-1 with TRBJ1-5; TRBD1 is a possible D gene (6 bases). The germline CDR1 and CDR2 sequences are MNHNS and SASEGT. With 10 bases removed from V and 0 bases from J, the gap between germline ends came to 16 bases. There are 15 residues in the CDR3. The CDR3 region is CATAIMTGSNQPQHF. CDR3 bases: TGTGCCACCGCAATAATGACAGGTAGCAATCAGCCCCAGCATTTT.

The chain combines TRBV7-2 with TRBJ1-2; D ambiguous. The CDR3 covers 11 residues. V shed 5 bases and J shed 1 base, with 2 bases lying between them. The germline CDR1 and CDR2 sequences are SGHTA and FQGNSA. CDR3 in amino acids: CASSLNYGYTF. The CDR3 DNA reads as TGTGCCAGCAGCCTTAACTATGGCTACACCTTC.

V gene TRBV6-6 combines with J gene TRBJ1-4, with D uncertain. CDR3 length: 13 residues. The V end lost 8 bases, the J end lost 4 bases, and 11 bases lay between the germline ends. Germline V gene sequence: CDR1 MNHNY, CDR2 SVGAGI (reference sequence). The CDR3 reads CASGQIGNEKLFF. The CDR3 nucleotides read TGTGCCAGCGGCCAGATTGGTAATGAAAAACTGTTTTTT.

The CDR3 sequence: CSVETSGNTGELFF. The CDR3 DNA sequence: TGCAGCGTTGAGACTAGCGGTAACACCGGGGAGCTGTTTTTT. This chain uses TRBV29-1 with TRBJ2-2, with 9 nucleotides matching TRBD2. The V segment lost 3 bases and the J segment 2 bases; nucleotides outside the gene matches: 1. Germline CDR1 reads SQVTM; CDR2 reads ANQGSEA. The CDR3 has 14 amino acids.

This clone was seen only a few times. This chain uses TRBV27 with TRBJ2-3; TRBD2 agrees at 10 bases. This CDR3 is 16 amino acids long. Looked up from germline, CDR1 is MNHEY and CDR2 is SMNVEV (reference sequence). With 0 bases clipped from V and 4 bases from J, the junction kept 4 bases outside the gene matches. CDR3 sequence (DNA): TGTGCCAGCAGTTTATCGGCTAGCGGGAGCGCAGATACGCAGTATTTT. This gives the protein CASSLSASGSADTQYF.

This chain joins TRBV7-9 and TRBJ1-4; 9 bases align to TRBD1. Germline CDR1 and CDR2: SEHNR and FQNEAQ (reference sequence). The CDR3 runs to 15 residues. The V gene end was trimmed by 5 bases and the J gene end by 5 bases; junction bases not matched to a gene: 6. The CDR3: CASSLLDRGNEKLFF. The CDR3 DNA reads as TGTGCCAGCAGCCTCCTGGACAGGGGAAATGAAAAACTGTTTTTT.